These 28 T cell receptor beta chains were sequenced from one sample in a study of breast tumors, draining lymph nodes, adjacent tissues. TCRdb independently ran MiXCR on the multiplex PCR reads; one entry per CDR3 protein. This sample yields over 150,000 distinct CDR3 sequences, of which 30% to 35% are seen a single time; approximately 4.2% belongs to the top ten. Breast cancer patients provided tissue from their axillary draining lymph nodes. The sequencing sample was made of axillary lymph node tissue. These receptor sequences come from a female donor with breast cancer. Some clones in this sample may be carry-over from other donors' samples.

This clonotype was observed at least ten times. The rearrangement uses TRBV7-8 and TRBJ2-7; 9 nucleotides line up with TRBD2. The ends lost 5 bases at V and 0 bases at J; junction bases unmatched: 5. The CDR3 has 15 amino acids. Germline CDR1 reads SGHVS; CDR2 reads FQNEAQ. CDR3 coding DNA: TGTGCCAGCAGCCGGAGCGGGGGGAGCTCCTACGAGCAGTACTTC. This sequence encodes CASSRSGGSSYEQYF.

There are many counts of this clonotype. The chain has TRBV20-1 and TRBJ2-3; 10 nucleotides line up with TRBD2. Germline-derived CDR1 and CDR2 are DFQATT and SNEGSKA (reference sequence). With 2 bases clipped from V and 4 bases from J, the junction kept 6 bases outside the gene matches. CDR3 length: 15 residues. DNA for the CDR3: TGCAGTGCTAGATTCCTAGCGGGGGATGCAGATACGCAGTATTTT. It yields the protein CSARFLAGDADTQYF.

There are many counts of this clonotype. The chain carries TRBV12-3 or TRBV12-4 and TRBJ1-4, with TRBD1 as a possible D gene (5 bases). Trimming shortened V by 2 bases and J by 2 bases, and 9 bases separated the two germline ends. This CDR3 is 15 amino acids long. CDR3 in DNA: TGTGCCAGCAGTTTACGACAGAATACTAATGAAAAACTGTTTTTT. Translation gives CASSLRQNTNEKLFF.

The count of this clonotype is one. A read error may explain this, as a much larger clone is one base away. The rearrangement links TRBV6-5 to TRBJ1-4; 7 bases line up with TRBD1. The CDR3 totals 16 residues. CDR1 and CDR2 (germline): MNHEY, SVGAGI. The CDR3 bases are TGTGCCAGCAGTGATCCCCAGGGGGGAACTAGTGAAAAACTGTTTTTT. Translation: CASSDPQGGTSEKLFF.

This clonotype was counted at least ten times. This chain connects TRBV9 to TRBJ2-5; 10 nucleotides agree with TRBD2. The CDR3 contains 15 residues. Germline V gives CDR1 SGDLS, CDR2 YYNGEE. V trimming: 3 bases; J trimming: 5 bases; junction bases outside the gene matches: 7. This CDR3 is CASSAASGGYETQYF. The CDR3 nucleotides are TGTGCCAGCAGCGCCGCTAGCGGGGGTTATGAGACCCAGTACTTC.

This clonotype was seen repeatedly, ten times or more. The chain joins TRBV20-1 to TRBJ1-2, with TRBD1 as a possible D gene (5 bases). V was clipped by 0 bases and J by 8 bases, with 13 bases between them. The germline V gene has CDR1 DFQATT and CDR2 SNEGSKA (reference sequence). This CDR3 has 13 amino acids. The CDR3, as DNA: TGCAGTGCTAGAGATCAGGGCGGAAGGGGCTACACCTTC. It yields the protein CSARDQGGRGYTF.

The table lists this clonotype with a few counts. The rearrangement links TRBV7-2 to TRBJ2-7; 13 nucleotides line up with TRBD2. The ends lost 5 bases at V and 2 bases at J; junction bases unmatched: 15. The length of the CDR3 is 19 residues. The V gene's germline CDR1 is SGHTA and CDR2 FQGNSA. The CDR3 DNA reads TGTGCCAGCAGCCTACAGGGTTCAACTAGCGGGAGGGAGCCCTACGAGCAGTACTTC. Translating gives CASSLQGSTSGREPYEQYF. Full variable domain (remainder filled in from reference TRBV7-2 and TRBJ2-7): GAGVSQSPSNKVTEKGKDVELRCDPISGHTALYWYRQSLGQGLEFLIYFQGNSAPDKSGLPSDRFSAERTGGSVSTLTIQRTQQEDSAVYLCASSLQGSTSGREPYEQYFGPGTRLTVT.

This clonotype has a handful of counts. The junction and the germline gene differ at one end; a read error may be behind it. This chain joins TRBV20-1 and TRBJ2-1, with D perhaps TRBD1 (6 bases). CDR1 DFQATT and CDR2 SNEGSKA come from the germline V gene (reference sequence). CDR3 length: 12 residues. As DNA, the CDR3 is TGCAGTGCCAGACAGGTAAACTACGAGCCGTTCTTC. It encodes CSARQVNYEPFF.

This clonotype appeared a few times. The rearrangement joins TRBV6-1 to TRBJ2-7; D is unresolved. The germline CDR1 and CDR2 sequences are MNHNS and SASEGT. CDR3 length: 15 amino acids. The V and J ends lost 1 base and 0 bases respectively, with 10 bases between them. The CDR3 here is CASSEVVWSSYEQYF. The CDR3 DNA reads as TGTGCCAGCAGTGAAGTAGTATGGAGCTCCTACGAGCAGTACTTC.

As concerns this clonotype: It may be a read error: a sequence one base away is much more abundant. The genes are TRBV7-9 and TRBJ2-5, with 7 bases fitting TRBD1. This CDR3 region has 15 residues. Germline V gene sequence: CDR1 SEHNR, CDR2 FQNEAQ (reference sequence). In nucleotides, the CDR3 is TGTGCCAGCAGCTTTTCTGACAGGGTACAAGAGACCCAGCACTTC. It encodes CASSFSDRVQETQHF.

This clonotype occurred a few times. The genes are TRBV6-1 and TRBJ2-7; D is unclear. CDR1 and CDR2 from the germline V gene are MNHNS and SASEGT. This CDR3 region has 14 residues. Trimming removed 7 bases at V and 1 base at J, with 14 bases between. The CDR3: CASTLETGSYEQYF. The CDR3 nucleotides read TGTGCCAGCACTCTAGAGACTGGATCCTACGAGCAGTACTTC.

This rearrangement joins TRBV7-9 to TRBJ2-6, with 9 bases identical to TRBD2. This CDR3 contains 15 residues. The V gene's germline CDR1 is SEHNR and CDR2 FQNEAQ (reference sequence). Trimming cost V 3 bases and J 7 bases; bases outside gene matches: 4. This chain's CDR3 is CASSLWLAGANVLTF. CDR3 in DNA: TGTGCCAGCAGCTTGTGGCTAGCGGGAGCCAACGTCCTGACTTTC.

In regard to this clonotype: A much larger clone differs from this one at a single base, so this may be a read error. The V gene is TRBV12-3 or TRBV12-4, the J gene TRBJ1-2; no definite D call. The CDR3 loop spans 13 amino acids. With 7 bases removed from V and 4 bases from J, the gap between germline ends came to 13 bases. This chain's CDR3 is CASNFREFYGYTF. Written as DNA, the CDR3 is TGTGCCAGCAACTTTAGGGAGTTCTATGGCTACACCTTC.

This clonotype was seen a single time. The CDR3 loop reads CASSWGLAGGRGQETQYF. The CDR3 region has the DNA TGCGCCAGCAGCTGGGGACTAGCGGGGGGGCGCGGCCAAGAGACCCAGTACTTC. This chain uses TRBV5-1 with TRBJ2-5, with 16 bases fitting TRBD2. Germline lookup yields CDR1 SGHRS and CDR2 YFSETQ. The ends lost 3 bases at V and 1 base at J; junction bases unmatched: 6. The CDR3 spans 18 residues. The variable domain in full, with the rest retrieved from reference TRBV5-1 and TRBJ2-5, is KAGVTQTPRYLIKTRGQQVTLSCSPISGHRSVSWYQQTPGQGLQFLFEYFSETQRNKGNFPGRFSGRQFSNSRSEMNVSTLELGDSALYLCASSWGLAGGRGQETQYFGPGTRLLVL.

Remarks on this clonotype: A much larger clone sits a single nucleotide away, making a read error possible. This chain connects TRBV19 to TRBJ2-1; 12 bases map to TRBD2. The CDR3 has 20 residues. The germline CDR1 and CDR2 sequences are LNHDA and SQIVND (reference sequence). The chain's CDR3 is CASSIGRLAGVASSYNERFF. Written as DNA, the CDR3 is TGTGCCAGTAGTATAGGGAGACTAGCGGGAGTGGCCAGCTCCTACAATGAGCGGTTCTTC.

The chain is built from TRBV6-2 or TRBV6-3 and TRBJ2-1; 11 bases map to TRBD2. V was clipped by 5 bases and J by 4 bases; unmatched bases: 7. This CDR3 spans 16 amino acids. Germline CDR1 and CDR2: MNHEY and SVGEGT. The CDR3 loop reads CASSRAGTSGYNEQFF. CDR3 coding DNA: TGTGCCAGCAGTCGAGCCGGGACTAGCGGATACAATGAGCAGTTCTTC.

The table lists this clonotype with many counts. This CDR3 is CASSLYSSGEYEQYF. The CDR3 region has the DNA TGTGCCAGCAGCTTGTATTCTAGCGGGGAATACGAGCAGTACTTC. The chain carries TRBV5-8 and TRBJ2-7, with 9 bases lining up with TRBD2. Germline CDR1 is SGHTS and CDR2 is YDEGEE. There are 15 residues in the CDR3. The V gene end was trimmed by 1 base and the J gene end by 4 bases; junction bases not matched to a gene: 6.

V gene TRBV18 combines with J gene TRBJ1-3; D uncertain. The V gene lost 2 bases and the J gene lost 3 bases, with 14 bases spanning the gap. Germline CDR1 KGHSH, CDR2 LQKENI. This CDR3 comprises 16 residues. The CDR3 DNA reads TGTGCCAGCTCACCAGCGGGGTCTTCGTTTGGAAACACCATATATTTT. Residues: CASSPAGSSFGNTIYF. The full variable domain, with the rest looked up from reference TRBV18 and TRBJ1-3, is NAGVMQNPRHLVRRRGQEARLRCSPMKGHSHVYWYRQLPEEGLKFMVYLQKENIIDESGMPKERFSAEFPKEGPSILRIQQVVRGDSAAYFCASSPAGSSFGNTIYFGEGSWLTVV.

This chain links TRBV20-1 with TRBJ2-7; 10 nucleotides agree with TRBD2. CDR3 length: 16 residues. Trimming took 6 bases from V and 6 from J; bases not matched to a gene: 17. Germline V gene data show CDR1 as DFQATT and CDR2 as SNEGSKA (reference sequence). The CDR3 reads CSASSHISGRAIEQYF. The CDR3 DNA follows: TGCAGTGCCAGCAGCCATATCAGCGGGAGGGCCATCGAGCAGTACTTC.

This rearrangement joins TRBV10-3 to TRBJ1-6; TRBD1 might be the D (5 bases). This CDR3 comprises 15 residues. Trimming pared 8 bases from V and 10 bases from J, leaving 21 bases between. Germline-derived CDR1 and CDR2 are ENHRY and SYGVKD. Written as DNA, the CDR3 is TGTGCCATCGGGATAAGGGGAAACAAAGGGTCACCCCTCCACTTT. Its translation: CAIGIRGNKGSPLHF.

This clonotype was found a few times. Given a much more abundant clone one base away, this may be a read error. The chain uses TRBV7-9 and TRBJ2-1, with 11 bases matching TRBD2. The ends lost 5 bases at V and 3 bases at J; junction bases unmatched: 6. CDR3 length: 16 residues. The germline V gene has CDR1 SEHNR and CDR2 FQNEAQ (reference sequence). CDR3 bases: TGTGCCAGCAGCCCGGGACTAGCGGTTAACTACAATGAGCAGTTCTTC. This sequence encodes CASSPGLAVNYNEQFF.

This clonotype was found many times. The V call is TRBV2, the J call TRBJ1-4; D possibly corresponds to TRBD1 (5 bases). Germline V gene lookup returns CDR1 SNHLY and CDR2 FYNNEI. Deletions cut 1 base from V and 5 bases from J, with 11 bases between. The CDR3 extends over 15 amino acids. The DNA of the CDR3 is TGTGCCAGCAGTGAAGATCCGGGACGGAATGAAAAACTGTTTTTT. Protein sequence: CASSEDPGRNEKLFF.

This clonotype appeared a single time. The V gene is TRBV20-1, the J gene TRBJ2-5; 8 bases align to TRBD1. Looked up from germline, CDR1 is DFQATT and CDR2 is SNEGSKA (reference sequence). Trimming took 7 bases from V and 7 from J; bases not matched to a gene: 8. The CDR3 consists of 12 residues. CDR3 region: CSGMQGAGTQYF. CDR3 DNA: TGCAGTGGCATGCAGGGGGCGGGGACCCAGTACTTC.

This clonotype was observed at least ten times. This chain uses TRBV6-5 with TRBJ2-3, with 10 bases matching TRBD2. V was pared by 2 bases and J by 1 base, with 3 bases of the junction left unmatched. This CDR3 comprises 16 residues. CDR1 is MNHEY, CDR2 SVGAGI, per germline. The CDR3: CASSYDGTSGTDTQYF. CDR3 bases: TGTGCCAGCAGTTACGATGGGACTAGCGGCACAGATACGCAGTATTTT.

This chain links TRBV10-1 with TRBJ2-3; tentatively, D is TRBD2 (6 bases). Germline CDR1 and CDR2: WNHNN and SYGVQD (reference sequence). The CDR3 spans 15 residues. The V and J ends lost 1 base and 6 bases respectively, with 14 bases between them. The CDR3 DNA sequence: TGCGCCAGCAGTGAGTTACGCGGGGCCAGGGATACGCAGTATTTT. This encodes CASSELRGARDTQYF.

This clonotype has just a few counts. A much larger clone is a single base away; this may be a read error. The CDR3 nucleotides read TGTGCCAGCAGCTTAAGTTCGGCTCAGTCAGGGACCCAGCACTTC. Translation gives CASSLSSAQSGTQHF. The J gene is TRBJ2-5, the V gene TRBV7-6, with D possibly called TRBD1 or TRBD2 (5 bases each). Per germline, CDR1 SGHVS and CDR2 FNYEAQ. This CDR3 comprises 15 residues.

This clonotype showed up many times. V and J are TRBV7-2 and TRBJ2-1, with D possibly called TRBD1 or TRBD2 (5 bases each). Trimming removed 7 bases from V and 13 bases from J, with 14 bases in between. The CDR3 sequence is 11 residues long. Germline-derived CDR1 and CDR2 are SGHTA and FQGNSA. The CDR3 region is CASTQGASQFF. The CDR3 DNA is TGTGCCAGCACCCAGGGAGCAAGCCAGTTCTTC.

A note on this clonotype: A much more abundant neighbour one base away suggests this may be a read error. The CDR3: CAGSEMGGQPQHF. In DNA form, the CDR3 reads TGTGCCGGCAGTGAAATGGGAGGGCAGCCCCAGCATTTT. The chain joins TRBV6-1 to TRBJ1-5; D unresolved. The germline V gene has CDR1 MNHNS and CDR2 SASEGT. This CDR3 comprises 13 residues.